This T cell receptor beta chain appears in the sequencing data of a study of glioma-infiltrating T cells after dendritic cell vaccination. The wider study: Between about 2002 and 2013, patients got autologous tumor lysate-pulsed dendritic cell vaccines. Dendritic cells derived from monocytes and pulsed with autologous tumor lysate formed the vaccine.

Described time point: after dendritic cell vaccination, including at tumor progression/relapse. Some clones are missing from TCRdb's copy, which holds only in-frame ones; the method was immunoSEQ multiplex PCR. The table includes around 23,000 clones, over 85% detected once. The CDR3 consists of 16 residues. V dropped 4 bases and J dropped 5; count of bases not matched to a gene: 10. Germline V gene data show CDR1 as LNHNV and CDR2 as YYDKDF (reference sequence). This specimen consisted of blood, obtained after dendritic cell vaccination. This TCR was recovered from a human donor with glioblastoma. The J gene is TRBJ2-5, the V gene TRBV15, with 10 bases matching TRBD2. This CDR3 is CATSTREAGGRETQYF. CDR3 DNA sequence: TGTGCCACCAGCACCAGGGAAGCGGGGGGGCGGGAGACCCAGTACTTC. Filled out from reference TRBV15 and TRBJ2-5, the complete variable domain reads DAMVIQNPRYQVTQFGKPVTLSCSQTLNHNVMYWYQQKSSQAPKLLFHYYDKDFNNEADTPDNFQSRRPNTSFCFLDIRSPGLGDTAMYLCATSTREAGGRETQYFGPGTRLLVL.